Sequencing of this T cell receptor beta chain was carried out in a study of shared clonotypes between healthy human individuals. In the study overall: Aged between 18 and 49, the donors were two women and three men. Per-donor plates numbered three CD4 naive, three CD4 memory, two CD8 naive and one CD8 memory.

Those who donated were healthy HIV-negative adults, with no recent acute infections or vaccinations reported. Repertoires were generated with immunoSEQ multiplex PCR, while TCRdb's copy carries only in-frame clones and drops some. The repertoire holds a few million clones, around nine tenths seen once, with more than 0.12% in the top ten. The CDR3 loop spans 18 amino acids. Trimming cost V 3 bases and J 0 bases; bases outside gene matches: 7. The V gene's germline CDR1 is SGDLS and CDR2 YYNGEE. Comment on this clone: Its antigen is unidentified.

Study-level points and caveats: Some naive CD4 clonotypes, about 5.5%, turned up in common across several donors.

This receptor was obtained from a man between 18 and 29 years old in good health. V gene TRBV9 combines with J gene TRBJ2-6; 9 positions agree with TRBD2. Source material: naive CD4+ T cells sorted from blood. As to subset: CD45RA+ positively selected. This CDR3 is CASSAPTSGGSGANVLTF. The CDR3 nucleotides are TGTGCCAGCAGCGCCCCGACTAGCGGAGGCTCTGGGGCCAACGTCCTGACTTTC.